These 10 T cell receptor beta chains originate from one sample sequenced in a study of blood T cell repertoires in COVID-19. Sequencing was performed with immunoSEQ multiplex PCR; in TCRdb, only in-frame clones are kept and a portion is missing. The table shows 200,000 or so clones, with around nine tenths occurring only once. Sequenced sample: PBMCs or T cells enriched from blood (not recorded which). These receptors were collected from a man between 25 and 39 years old who had recovered from COVID-19.

Only one count was recorded for this clone. This CDR3 is CASRLASGGQETQYF. The CDR3 DNA is TGTGCCAGCAGACTAGCTAGCGGGGGCCAAGAGACCCAGTACTTC. The chain recombines TRBV2 with TRBJ2-5; TRBD2 matches at 10 bases. The CDR3 runs 15 residues. V dropped 6 bases and J dropped 1; count of bases not matched to a gene: 5. CDR1 and CDR2 (germline): SNHLY, FYNNEI.

This clone was detected a few times. The chain is built from TRBV3-1 (or the pseudogene TRBV3-2) and TRBJ1-5; 12 bases are a match to TRBD1. The CDR3 is 15 amino acids. Germline CDR1 and CDR2: LGHDT and YNNKEL (reference sequence). V was pared by 0 bases and J by 7 bases, with 1 base of the junction left unmatched. The CDR3 reads CASSQEGTGGQPQHF. The CDR3 DNA follows: TGTGCCAGCAGCCAAGAGGGGACAGGGGGCCAGCCCCAGCATTTT.

The genes are TRBV30 and TRBJ2-5; 8 bases map to TRBD1. Germline trimming cut 3 bases from V and 4 bases from J; bases unmatched to any gene: 4. This CDR3 region has 13 residues. Germline V CDR1 and CDR2: GTSNPN, SVGIG (reference sequence). The CDR3 DNA follows: TGTGCCTGGAGAGAACAGGGGGGAGAGACCCAGTACTTC. It codes for CAWREQGGETQYF. Based on the CDR3 plus reference TRBV30 and TRBJ2-5, the full variable domain is SQTIHQWPATLVQPVGSPLSLECTVEGTSNPNLYWYRQAAGRGLQLLFYSVGIGQISSEVPQNLSASRPQDRQFILSSKKLLLSDSGFYLCAWREQGGETQYFGPGTRLLVL.

The chain recombines TRBV7-9 with TRBJ2-7, with 7 bases that match TRBD2. V was pared by 7 bases and J by 3 bases, with 9 bases of the junction left unmatched. Germline V lookup: CDR1 SEHNR, CDR2 FQNEAQ (reference sequence). The CDR3 covers 14 residues. The CDR3 loop is CASTVLGTIYEQYF. CDR3 coding DNA: TGTGCCAGCACCGTGTTGGGGACTATCTACGAGCAGTACTTC. The full variable domain, rest sourced from reference TRBV7-9 and TRBJ2-7, is DTGVSQNPRHKITKRGQNVTFRCDPISEHNRLYWYRQTLGQGPEFLTYFQNEAQLEKSRLLSDRFSAERPKGSFSTLEIQRTEQGDSAMYLCASTVLGTIYEQYFGPGTRLTVT.

The rearrangement uses TRBV13 and TRBJ1-1, with 7 bases matching TRBD1. This CDR3 is 15 amino acids long. Germline V CDR1 and CDR2: PRHDT, FYEKMQ (reference sequence). The V gene end was trimmed by 5 bases and the J gene end by 3 bases; junction bases not matched to a gene: 9. The CDR3 DNA sequence: TGTGCCAGCAGCCAGCTGAGACAGGGTTACACTGAAGCTTTCTTT. Translating gives CASSQLRQGYTEAFF.

The V gene is TRBV3-1 (or the pseudogene TRBV3-2), the J gene TRBJ1-5; D is unclear. The CDR3 loop spans 17 amino acids. Per the germline V gene, CDR1 is LGHDT and CDR2 is YNNKEL (reference sequence). V was clipped by 5 bases and J by 4 bases, with 21 bases between them. In nucleotides, the CDR3 is TGTGCCAGCAGCTCCCGGACTGGAGAGGGCCTAAATCAGCCCCAGCATTTT. This encodes CASSSRTGEGLNQPQHF.

This chain links TRBV9 with TRBJ1-2, with D possibly matching TRBD1 (5 bases). Germline CDR1 and CDR2: SGDLS and YYNGEE. The CDR3 is made up of 15 amino acids. Between the trimmed V and J ends, which lost 0 bases and 7 bases, there was a span of 16 bases. The CDR3 protein is CASSVGGTRRGGYTF. CDR3 DNA sequence: TGTGCCAGCAGCGTAGGTGGGACTCGGAGGGGTGGCTACACCTTC.

This chain links TRBV4-1 with TRBJ1-2; weak D call: TRBD1 (6 bases). The germline V and J ends were trimmed by 5 bases and 0 bases, with 13 bases remaining between them. CDR1 and CDR2 (germline): MGHRA, YSYEKL. The CDR3 has 15 amino acids. The chain's CDR3 is CASSYGQSSNYGYTF. In DNA form, the CDR3 reads TGCGCCAGCAGCTATGGACAGTCATCTAACTATGGCTACACCTTC.

This sequence joins TRBV10-1 and TRBJ1-3; no reliable D call. There are 12 residues in the CDR3. CDR1 and CDR2 from the germline V gene are WNHNN and SYGVQD (reference sequence). Trimming took 4 bases from V and 3 from J, leaving 4 bases between them. The CDR3 DNA follows: TGCGCCAGCAGTGGCGGTGGAAACACCATATATTTT. This codes for CASSGGGNTIYF.

The CDR3 DNA sequence: TGTGCCAGCGCGGGGGGCTCCTACGAGCAGTACTTC. It yields the protein CASAGGSYEQYF. V usage is TRBV2 and J usage is TRBJ2-7; 8 positions agree with TRBD2. Unmatched junction bases numbered 0, after V lost 8 bases and J lost 0 bases. Germline V lookup: CDR1 SNHLY, CDR2 FYNNEI. The CDR3 is 12 amino acids.